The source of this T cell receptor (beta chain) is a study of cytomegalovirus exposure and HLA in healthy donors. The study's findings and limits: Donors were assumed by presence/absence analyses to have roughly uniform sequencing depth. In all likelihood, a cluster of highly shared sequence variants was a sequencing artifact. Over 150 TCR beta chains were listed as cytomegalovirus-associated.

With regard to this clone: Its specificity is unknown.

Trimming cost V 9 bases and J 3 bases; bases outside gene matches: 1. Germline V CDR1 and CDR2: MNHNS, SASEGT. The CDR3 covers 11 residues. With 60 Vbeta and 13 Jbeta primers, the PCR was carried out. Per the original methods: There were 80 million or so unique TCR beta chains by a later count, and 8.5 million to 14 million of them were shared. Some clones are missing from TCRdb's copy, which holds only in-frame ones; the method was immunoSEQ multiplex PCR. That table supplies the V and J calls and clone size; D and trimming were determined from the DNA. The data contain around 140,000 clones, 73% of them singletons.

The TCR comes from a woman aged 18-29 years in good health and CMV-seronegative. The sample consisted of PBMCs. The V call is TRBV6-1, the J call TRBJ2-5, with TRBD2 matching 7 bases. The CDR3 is CASGGEETQYF. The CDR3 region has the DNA TGTGCCAGTGGGGGGGAAGAGACCCAGTACTTC.